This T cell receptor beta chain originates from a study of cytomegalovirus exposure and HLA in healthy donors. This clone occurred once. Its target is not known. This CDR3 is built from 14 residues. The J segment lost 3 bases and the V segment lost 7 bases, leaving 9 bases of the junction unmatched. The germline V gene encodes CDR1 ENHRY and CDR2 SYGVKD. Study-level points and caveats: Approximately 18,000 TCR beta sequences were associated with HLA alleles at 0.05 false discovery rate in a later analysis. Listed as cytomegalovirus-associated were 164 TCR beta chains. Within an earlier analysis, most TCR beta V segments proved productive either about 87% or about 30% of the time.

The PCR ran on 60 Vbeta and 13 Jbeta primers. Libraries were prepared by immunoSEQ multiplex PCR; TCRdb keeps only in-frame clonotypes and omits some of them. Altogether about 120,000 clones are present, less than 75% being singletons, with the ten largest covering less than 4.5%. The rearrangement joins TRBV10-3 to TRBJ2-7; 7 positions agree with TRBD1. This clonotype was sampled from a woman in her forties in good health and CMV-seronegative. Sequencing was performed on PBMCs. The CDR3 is CAITSGQAYYEQYF. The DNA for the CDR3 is TGTGCCATCACCTCCGGACAGGCGTACTACGAGCAGTACTTC.